The entry that follows covers one T cell receptor (beta chain) sequence. No antigen is known for it. This sample stems from a study of neurological immune-mediated disorders. Germline CDR1 and CDR2: SGHDN and FVKESK. Losses at the gene ends were 1 base for V and 4 bases for J; bases not matched to a gene: 3. The CDR3 consists of 16 residues. It was from 2 million PBMCs stored at -80 C that the unsorted libraries were obtained. The cDNA came from 5'RACE with 10-nucleotide random UMIs. One entry per CDR3 protein results from TCRdb running MiXCR on the 5' RACE reads. Here the sample spans approximately 50,000 distinct CDR3 sequences, about 9.4% being singletons. Study-wide results and limits: In HTLV-1-associated myelopathy, TCR clonal expansion was greatest, and in multiple sclerosis it was least, below healthy controls. None of the CDR3 amino acid sequences of expanded clones were shared across subjects, and this suggested private repertoires in all groups.

This receptor was identified in a man aged 65-85 years with HTLV-1-associated myelopathy (HAM/TSP). The genes are TRBV14 and TRBJ2-2, with 10 bases matching TRBD2. Input material: PBMCs. This CDR3 is CASSQVAGGATGELFF. DNA of the CDR3: TGTGCCAGCAGCCAAGTAGCGGGGGGCGCCACCGGGGAGCTGTTTTTT.